The rows below give T cell receptor beta chains drawn from one sample of a study of radiation and T cells in renal cell carcinoma. Libraries were prepared by immunoSEQ multiplex PCR; TCRdb keeps only in-frame clonotypes and omits some of them. The sample includes more than 14,000 clones, around two thirds seen only once; the top ten take approximately 15%. Source: tumor tissue, taken from a patient whose treatment was nephrectomy without radiotherapy. These receptors came from a man aged 55 to 69 with renal cell carcinoma. CDR3s include the opening cysteine and the closing phenylalanine or tryptophan. Fields, in order: V gene, clone size, J gene, D gene, CDR3 length, CDR3 protein, CDR3 DNA. D genes are given only for firm matches. Clone size appears in some rows only: once, few, many, or a class for an expanded clone.

V: TRBV19
size: .
J: TRBJ2-6
D: .
length: 15
CDR3: CATRGGGVGANVLTF
DNA: TGTGCCACCCGGGGAGGGGGCGTTGGGGCCAACGTCCTGACTTTC

V: TRBV18
size: .
J: TRBJ1-1
D: .
length: 14
CDR3: CASSPPGVNTEAFF
DNA: TGTGCCAGCTCACCCCCAGGGGTGAACACTGAAGCTTTCTTT

V: TRBV9
size: .
J: TRBJ1-4
D: .
length: 15
CDR3: CASSGRTADNEKLFF
DNA: TGTGCCAGCAGCGGAAGGACAGCCGATAATGAAAAACTGTTTTTT

V: TRBV18
size: .
J: TRBJ1-3
D: TRBD1
length: 15
CDR3: CASSPDRSSGNTIYF
DNA: TGTGCCAGCTCACCGGACAGGTCCTCTGGAAACACCATATATTTT

V: TRBV5-6
size: .
J: TRBJ1-6
D: .
length: 14
CDR3: CASRRRDSNSPLHF
DNA: TGTGCCAGCAGGAGGAGAGACAGCAATTCACCCCTCCACTTT

V: TRBV5-6
size: .
J: TRBJ2-5
D: .
length: 11
CDR3: CASSLSETQYF
DNA: TGTGCCAGCAGCTTGTCGGAGACCCAGTACTTC

V: TRBV7-9
size: .
J: TRBJ2-7
D: TRBD1
length: 12
CDR3: CASSWDNRGQYF
DNA: TGTGCCAGCAGCTGGGATAACAGGGGGCAGTACTTC

V: TRBV6-6
size: .
J: TRBJ2-2
D: .
length: 16
CDR3: CASSSPGLANTGELFF
DNA: TGTGCCAGCAGTTCACCGGGACTGGCTAACACCGGGGAGCTGTTTTTT

V: TRBV27
size: .
J: TRBJ1-4
D: .
length: 15
CDR3: CASSFVRDTNEKLFF
DNA: TGTGCCAGCAGTTTCGTCAGGGACACTAATGAAAAACTGTTTTTT

V: TRBV4-1
size: .
J: TRBJ2-5
D: TRBD2
length: 17
CDR3: CASSQESASGGVETQYF
DNA: TGCGCCAGCAGCCAAGAGTCTGCTAGCGGGGGGGTGGAGACCCAGTACTTC

V: TRBV6-1
size: .
J: TRBJ2-7
D: .
length: 13
CDR3: CATTPGRFYEQYF
DNA: TGTGCCACCACCCCTGGAAGGTTCTACGAGCAGTACTTC

V: TRBV6-6
size: .
J: TRBJ2-1
D: TRBD2
length: 16
CDR3: CASSVVSGRIPNEQFF
DNA: TGTGCCAGCAGTGTCGTCAGCGGGAGGATACCTAATGAGCAGTTCTTC

V: TRBV7-9
size: few
J: TRBJ2-1
D: TRBD1
length: 14
CDR3: CASSRRDRDNEQFF
DNA: TGTGCCAGCAGCCGCCGGGACAGAGACAATGAGCAGTTCTTC

V: TRBV5-1
size: few
J: TRBJ1-1
D: .
length: 13
CDR3: CASSLQGINEAFF
DNA: TGCGCCAGCAGCCTGCAGGGTATTAATGAAGCTTTCTTT

V: TRBV6-5
size: .
J: TRBJ1-1
D: .
length: 15
CDR3: CASTRGWGQGTEAFF
DNA: TGTGCCAGCACCCGGGGTTGGGGGCAGGGCACTGAAGCTTTCTTT

V: TRBV5-4
size: medium-sized
J: TRBJ2-1
D: TRBD2
length: 14
CDR3: CASSRASGTGEQFF
DNA: TGTGCCAGCAGTCGGGCTAGCGGGACCGGTGAGCAGTTCTTC

V: TRBV5-1
size: .
J: TRBJ1-1
D: .
length: 12
CDR3: CASTLDGTEAFF
DNA: TGCGCCAGCACCCTCGATGGGACTGAAGCTTTCTTT

V: TRBV27
size: .
J: TRBJ2-5
D: .
length: 13
CDR3: CASSYEAEETQYF
DNA: TGTGCCAGCAGTTATGAAGCCGAAGAGACCCAGTACTTC

V: TRBV27
size: .
J: TRBJ2-7
D: TRBD2
length: 14
CDR3: CASSSRVGGYEQYF
DNA: TGTGCCAGCAGTTCCCGTGTGGGGGGGTACGAGCAGTACTTC

V: TRBV2
size: .
J: TRBJ2-2
D: .
length: 12
CDR3: CASGGITGELFF
DNA: TGTGCCAGTGGGGGGATCACCGGGGAGCTGTTTTTT

V: TRBV5-1
size: .
J: TRBJ2-1
D: .
length: 15
CDR3: CASSLGLGSGDEQFF
DNA: TGCGCCAGCAGCTTGGGACTAGGGTCGGGGGATGAGCAGTTCTTC